These 11 T cell receptor beta chains were all obtained from the same sample, sequenced in a study of T cell repertoires in cytomegalovirus infection. TCRdb redid the calling of the reads with MiXCR, one entry per CDR3 protein. The sample holds 100,000 or so distinct CDR3 sequences; approximately 16% are singletons and the top ten take roughly 8%. The sequencing sample was made of PBMCs. Receptors originate from a human donor in good health (CMV status not recorded). Some clones in this sample may be carry-over from other donors' samples.

The chain uses TRBV7-2 and TRBJ2-3; D gene uncertain. The CDR3 covers 11 residues. The V end was cut by 5 bases, the J end by 9 bases, with 9 bases between. CDR1 and CDR2 from the germline V gene are SGHTA and FQGNSA. The CDR3 here is CASSQEGTQYF. The CDR3 DNA is TGTGCCAGCAGCCAGGAAGGGACGCAGTATTTT.

V is TRBV20-1 and J is TRBJ2-1; TRBD2 aligns across 9 bases. The V and J ends lost 1 base and 0 bases, in that order; junction bases with no gene match: 7. The CDR3 is 17 amino acids. The V gene's germline CDR1 is DFQATT and CDR2 SNEGSKA (reference sequence). The CDR3: CSARVASGASSYNEQFF. The CDR3 bases are TGCAGTGCTAGAGTGGCTAGCGGGGCCAGCTCCTACAATGAGCAGTTCTTC.

This clonotype has at least ten counts. The V call is TRBV7-2, the J call TRBJ1-2; D not certain. CDR1 is SGHTA and CDR2 is FQGNSA in the germline V gene. Trimming pared 4 bases from V and 5 bases from J, leaving 17 bases between. The CDR3 totals 15 residues. The CDR3 here is CASSSDLAGGYGYTF. The CDR3 region has the DNA TGTGCCAGCAGCTCGGACCTTGCCGGAGGATATGGCTACACCTTC. Drawing the rest from reference TRBV7-2 and TRBJ1-2, the complete variable domain is GAGVSQSPSNKVTEKGKDVELRCDPISGHTALYWYRQSLGQGLEFLIYFQGNSAPDKSGLPSDRFSAERTGGSVSTLTIQRTQQEDSAVYLCASSSDLAGGYGYTFGSGTRLTVV.

This clonotype was picked up many times. The chain uses TRBV7-9 and TRBJ2-7; 7 bases are a match to TRBD1. Losses at the gene ends were 5 bases for V and 0 bases for J; bases not matched to a gene: 4. In germline, CDR1 is SEHNR, CDR2 FQNEAQ (reference sequence). The CDR3 is 14 residues long. CDR3 in amino acids: CASSMAGGSYEQYF. The CDR3, as DNA: TGTGCCAGCAGCATGGCAGGGGGCTCCTACGAGCAGTACTTC.

The gene calls are TRBV14 and TRBJ2-5, with D unresolved. Deletions cut 5 bases from V and 0 bases from J, with 10 bases between. The CDR3 has 14 amino acids. CDR1 SGHDN and CDR2 FVKESK come from the germline V gene. The CDR3 spells CASSSRTDQETQYF. CDR3 sequence (DNA): TGTGCCAGCAGCTCCCGGACGGACCAAGAGACCCAGTACTTC.

In its sample, this clonotype was seen a few times. J is TRBJ1-4 and V is TRBV18; TRBD1 matches 9 bases. This CDR3 contains 14 residues. The ends lost 6 bases at V and 8 bases at J; junction bases unmatched: 7. Germline lookup yields CDR1 KGHSH and CDR2 LQKENI. CDR3: CASSFWTGEEKLFF. The CDR3 DNA reads as TGTGCCAGCTCCTTCTGGACAGGGGAAGAAAAACTGTTTTTT. The entire variable domain, with the rest obtained from reference TRBV18 and TRBJ1-4, is as follows: NAGVMQNPRHLVRRRGQEARLRCSPMKGHSHVYWYRQLPEEGLKFMVYLQKENIIDESGMPKERFSAEFPKEGPSILRIQQVVRGDSAAYFCASSFWTGEEKLFFGSGTQLSVL.

This clonotype has only a few counts. The chain joins TRBV12-3 or TRBV12-4 to TRBJ2-1, with D unresolved. The CDR3 contains 15 residues. The ends were cut back, 3 bases at V and 4 bases at J, with 13 bases in the middle. CDR3 protein: CASSFTRVLYNEQFF. CDR3 sequence (DNA): TGTGCCAGCAGTTTCACCCGGGTGTTATACAATGAGCAGTTCTTC.

The sample holds many counts of this clonotype. This chain's CDR3 is CASSQGLTSGEDTQYF. In DNA form, the CDR3 reads TGTGCCAGCAGCCAAGGATTGACTAGCGGGGAAGATACGCAGTATTTT. The gene calls are TRBV4-2 and TRBJ2-3, with 11 bases lining up with TRBD2. The CDR3 contains 16 residues. With V trimmed by 1 base and J by 5 bases, 5 bases remained unmatched. CDR1 LGHNA and CDR2 YNFKEQ come from the germline V gene.

The V gene is TRBV12-3 or TRBV12-4, the J gene TRBJ1-2; 7 bases are shared with TRBD1. This CDR3 has 14 amino acids. Germline trimming cut 5 bases from V and 0 bases from J; bases unmatched to any gene: 3. The CDR3 is CASSEGTANYGYTF. Here the CDR3 DNA reads TGTGCCAGCAGTGAGGGGACAGCTAACTATGGCTACACCTTC.

This clonotype was observed a handful of times. The chain has TRBV4-3 and TRBJ1-2; D uncertain. The CDR3 is 14 amino acids. The V end was cut by 0 bases, the J end by 1 base, with 6 bases between. Germline V gives CDR1 LGHNA, CDR2 YSLEER. The CDR3 protein is CASSQDRFNYGYTF. As DNA, the CDR3 is TGCGCCAGCAGCCAAGATCGGTTTAACTATGGCTACACCTTC.

This clonotype was detected many times. The V gene is TRBV10-3, the J gene TRBJ1-4, with 9 bases fitting TRBD1. CDR3 size: 16 residues. The germline V gene has CDR1 ENHRY and CDR2 SYGVKD. J gave up 3 bases and V 6 bases, and 8 bases lay outside the gene matches. The CDR3 coding sequence is TGTGCCATCAGCAGGACAGGGGAATCAGCTAATGAAAAACTGTTTTTT. Translation gives CAISRTGESANEKLFF.